Below, 2 T cell receptor beta chains from the same sample are listed, as sequenced in a study of siplizumab effects on memory and regulatory T cells. For these receptors, no antigen is known. Profiling relied on immunoSEQ multiplex PCR, and the TCRdb table lists in-frame clones only, not all of them. The sample has thousands of clones, 50% to 60% seen once. The mixed lymphocyte reaction cells were grown together in coculture at 37°C for around 6 days. The sequenced sample consisted of CFSE-low (dividing) CD8+ T cells sorted from an allogeneic mixed lymphocyte reaction. Receptors originate from a human donor in good health; the cells came from an allogeneic mixed lymphocyte reaction. Some clones in this sample may be carry-over from other donors' samples.

This clone occurred a few times. The rearrangement uses TRBV6-1 and TRBJ2-3, with 8 positions matching TRBD2. Germline V lookup: CDR1 MNHNS, CDR2 SASEGT. The CDR3 runs 16 residues. After removal of 2 bases from V and 5 bases from J, the junction contained 9 bases not matched to a gene. For the CDR3, the DNA is TGTGCCAGCAGTGAACCCCCAGCGGGAGTACTAGATACGCAGTATTTT. Its translation is CASSEPPAGVLDTQYF.

This chain connects TRBV7-9 to TRBJ2-5; the match to TRBD2 covers 10 bases. CDR1 is SEHNR and CDR2 is FQNEAQ in the germline V gene (reference sequence). V shed 5 bases and J 2 bases; nucleotides not matched to a gene: 14. The CDR3 loop spans 18 amino acids. CDR3: CASSGWAGTSVSQETQYF. Written as DNA, the CDR3 is TGTGCCAGCAGCGGATGGGCCGGGACTAGCGTTAGTCAAGAGACCCAGTACTTC. Using reference TRBV7-9 and TRBJ2-5 for the parts outside the CDR3, the full variable domain is DTGVSQNPRHKITKRGQNVTFRCDPISEHNRLYWYRQTLGQGPEFLTYFQNEAQLEKSRLLSDRFSAERPKGSFSTLEIQRTEQGDSAMYLCASSGWAGTSVSQETQYFGPGTRLLVL.